The 23 T cell receptor beta chains below all came from one sample that was sequenced in a study of blood T cell repertoires in COVID-19. Produced via immunoSEQ multiplex PCR; TCRdb's table is partial and in-frame only. The table shows 250,000 or so clones, with around four fifths occurring only once. Sequencing was performed on peripheral blood. The source of these receptors is a man between 60 and 75 years old with acute or convalescent COVID-19.

This clone showed up just a few times. The chain couples TRBV30 to TRBJ2-2; possibly TRBD1 for D (6 bases). V lost 1 base and J lost 2, with 11 bases in between. CDR1 is GTSNPN and CDR2 is SVGIG in the germline V gene (reference sequence). This CDR3 has 15 residues. CDR3 DNA: TGTGCCTGGAGTGCCCTGGGGGCAAACACCGGGGAGCTGTTTTTT. Protein product: CAWSALGANTGELFF.

A few counts support this clone. The chain couples TRBV27 to TRBJ2-7, with 8 bases fitting TRBD2. Trimming cost V 7 bases and J 2 bases; bases outside gene matches: 4. Germline V gives CDR1 MNHEY, CDR2 SMNVEV (reference sequence). The CDR3 covers 13 residues. CDR3 residues: CASMLAGTYEQYF. The CDR3 DNA sequence: TGTGCCAGCATGCTAGCGGGCACCTACGAGCAGTACTTC.

The genes are TRBV11-2 and TRBJ2-1; D is perhaps TRBD2 (6 bases). The CDR3 is 15 amino acids. V lost 2 bases and J lost 5, with 13 bases in between. CDR1 and CDR2 (germline): SGHAT, FQNNGV. The CDR3 loop is CASSLRGMRNNEQFF. The CDR3 DNA follows: TGTGCCAGCAGCTTACGGGGGATGCGCAACAATGAGCAGTTCTTC.

The chain combines TRBV6-5 with TRBJ2-2, with 7 bases that match TRBD1. J lost 0 bases, V lost 7 bases, and 5 bases had no gene match. The CDR3 is 15 residues long. The germline CDR1 and CDR2 sequences are MNHEY and SVGAGI. The CDR3 region is CASMPGTANTGELFF. CDR3 nucleotide sequence: TGTGCCAGCATGCCCGGGACAGCGAACACCGGGGAGCTGTTTTTT.

The CDR3 loop is CASSPGTGQADYGYTF. DNA for the CDR3: TGCGCCAGCAGCCCTGGGACGGGACAGGCCGACTATGGCTACACCTTC. The rearrangement links TRBV5-1 to TRBJ1-2, with TRBD1 matching over 8 bases. With 4 bases clipped from V and 3 bases from J, the junction kept 11 bases outside the gene matches. Germline V gene data show CDR1 as SGHRS and CDR2 as YFSETQ. The CDR3 spans 16 residues.

The chain has TRBV18 and TRBJ1-3; D ambiguous. V dropped 5 bases and J dropped 8 bases, with 13 bases sitting between them. The germline gives CDR1 KGHSH, CDR2 LQKENI. The CDR3 loop spans 13 amino acids. The CDR3 bases are TGTGCCAGCTCAGGGCCGGTTGCAGACACCATATATTTT. Translated: CASSGPVADTIYF. The full variable domain, completed using reference TRBV18 and TRBJ1-3, is NAGVMQNPRHLVRRRGQEARLRCSPMKGHSHVYWYRQLPEEGLKFMVYLQKENIIDESGMPKERFSAEFPKEGPSILRIQQVVRGDSAAYFCASSGPVADTIYFGEGSWLTVV.

This clone has just a few counts. The chain joins TRBV12-3 or TRBV12-4 to TRBJ1-2; TRBD1 matches at 7 bases. V shed 8 bases and J 4 bases; nucleotides not matched to a gene: 7. The CDR3 is made up of 13 amino acids. The CDR3 DNA reads as TGTGCCAGCCTCGGGACAGCGGGCTATGGCTACACCTTC. Protein: CASLGTAGYGYTF.

The V and J genes are TRBV5-1 and TRBJ2-1, with D perhaps matching TRBD2 (6 bases). The V and J ends lost 3 bases and 8 bases respectively, with 12 bases between them. The CDR3 is made up of 13 amino acids. Germline-derived CDR1 and CDR2 are SGHRS and YFSETQ. The CDR3, as DNA: TGCGCCAGCAGCTACGGAGGGACCGATGAGCAGTTCTTC. Translating it yields CASSYGGTDEQFF.

The chain couples TRBV27 to TRBJ1-5; 8 bases fit TRBD1. Germline-derived CDR1 and CDR2 are MNHEY and SMNVEV (reference sequence). J gave up 6 bases and V 5 bases, and 3 bases lay outside the gene matches. The CDR3 has 13 residues. The DNA for the CDR3 is TGTGCCAGCAGTCCGGACAGGGCTCAGCCCCAGCATTTT. Its protein is CASSPDRAQPQHF.

J is TRBJ2-5 and V is TRBV7-2; TRBD2 matches 8 bases. The CDR3 has 15 residues. The germline V gene has CDR1 SGHTA and CDR2 FQGNSA. V lost 5 bases and J lost 4; bases outside the gene matches: 9. CDR3 coding DNA: TGTGCCAGCAGCCCCCAAGGACTAGCCCCAGAGACCCAGTACTTC. It yields the protein CASSPQGLAPETQYF.

A single count supports this clone. This sequence joins TRBV10-2 and TRBJ2-7, with TRBD2 matching 7 bases. The CDR3 spans 13 residues. Germline CDR1 is WSHSY and CDR2 is SAAADI. J lost 6 bases, V lost 4 bases, and 6 bases had no gene match. The CDR3 region is CASSAPPGGEQYF. The CDR3 DNA sequence: TGCGCCAGCAGTGCCCCGCCGGGGGGCGAGCAGTACTTC.

The chain carries TRBV14 and TRBJ2-2, with D uncertain. The CDR3 loop spans 15 amino acids. V lost 1 base to trimming and J lost 5 bases, with 11 bases between them. The germline V gene has CDR1 SGHDN and CDR2 FVKESK. The CDR3 is CASSQGVQATGELFF. The CDR3 region has the DNA TGTGCCAGCAGCCAAGGCGTTCAGGCAACCGGGGAGCTGTTTTTT.

This clone has just a few counts. V usage is TRBV19 and J usage is TRBJ1-5; D is possibly TRBD1 (6 bases). The CDR3 runs 13 residues. The V end was cut by 5 bases, the J end by 7 bases, with 12 bases between. The germline V gene has CDR1 LNHDA and CDR2 SQIVND (reference sequence). CDR3 coding DNA: TGTGCCAGTAGTCAGGGGACACGACAGCCCCAGCATTTT. Protein product: CASSQGTRQPQHF.

This clone was recorded a few times. This chain links TRBV28 with TRBJ2-2, with D hard to call. Germline CDR1 reads MDHEN; CDR2 reads SYDVKM. This CDR3 is built from 14 residues. The germline V and J ends were trimmed by 0 bases and 6 bases, with 8 bases remaining between them. The CDR3 sequence is CASSLWARAGELFF. In nucleotides, the CDR3 is TGTGCCAGCAGTTTATGGGCTCGGGCCGGGGAGCTGTTTTTT.

J is TRBJ1-4 and V is TRBV5-1; D is possibly TRBD1 (6 bases). Per the germline V gene, CDR1 is SGHRS and CDR2 is YFSETQ. V lost 3 bases and J lost 5, with 17 bases in between. The CDR3 is 16 amino acids. CDR3 protein: CASSYQPAGGNEKLFF. Here the CDR3 DNA reads TGCGCCAGCAGCTACCAGCCAGCGGGGGGCAATGAAAAACTGTTTTTT.

This clone occurred a few times. J is TRBJ2-7 and V is TRBV27; 10 nucleotides match TRBD2. Germline V lookup: CDR1 MNHEY, CDR2 SMNVEV (reference sequence). Trimming took 6 bases from V and 4 from J; bases not matched to a gene: 12. This CDR3 spans 16 amino acids. CDR3 sequence reads: CASSSTDLAGAYEQYF. CDR3 DNA: TGTGCCAGCAGCTCTACCGACCTAGCGGGAGCGTACGAGCAGTACTTC.

This sequence joins TRBV3-1 (or the pseudogene TRBV3-2) and TRBJ1-3; D is ambiguous. The CDR3 runs 12 residues. Germline-derived CDR1 and CDR2 are LGHDT and YNNKEL (reference sequence). V lost 11 bases and J 0 bases, leaving 8 bases between the germline ends. CDR3 coding DNA: TGTGCCTCCCAAGCCTCTGGAAACACCATATATTTT. Translated: CASQASGNTIYF.

This chain joins TRBV28 and TRBJ2-1; 8 nucleotides align to TRBD2. Germline V gene sequence: CDR1 MDHEN, CDR2 SYDVKM. The length of the CDR3 is 14 residues. Germline trimming cut 1 base from V and 6 bases from J; bases unmatched to any gene: 2. The CDR3 DNA reads as TGTGCCAGCAGTTTATCGGGAGGGCCCAATGAGCAGTTCTTC. Translation gives CASSLSGGPNEQFF.

The rearrangement joins TRBV4-2 to TRBJ2-7; D is uncertain. The CDR3 extends over 11 amino acids. The germline V gene has CDR1 LGHNA and CDR2 YNFKEQ. Trimming stripped 1 base from V and 6 bases from J, with 4 bases between. CDR3 in DNA: TGTGCCAGCAGCCAAGGGGCCGAGCAGTACTTC. This codes for CASSQGAEQYF.

The chain links TRBV5-6 to TRBJ2-7; 7 bases are shared with TRBD1. Germline trimming cut 3 bases from V and 2 bases from J; bases unmatched to any gene: 5. Germline CDR1 is SGHDT and CDR2 is YYEEEE. The CDR3 sequence is 14 residues long. CDR3 amino acids: CASSSTTGTYEQYF. DNA of the CDR3: TGTGCCAGCAGCTCTACGACAGGGACCTACGAGCAGTACTTC.

V is TRBV27 and J is TRBJ2-3; D perhaps matches TRBD1 (5 bases). This CDR3 is built from 15 residues. From germline, CDR1 is MNHEY and CDR2 SMNVEV (reference sequence). V lost 5 bases and J 0 bases, leaving 12 bases between the germline ends. The CDR3 DNA follows: TGTGCCAGCAGTCCCCTACAGGCTAGCACAGATACGCAGTATTTT. This gives the protein CASSPLQASTDTQYF.

This clone was counted only a few times. One junction end disagrees with the germline gene, perhaps due to a read error. This rearrangement joins TRBV28 to TRBJ2-7; D not resolved. The CDR3 covers 14 residues. Germline values: CDR1 MDHEN, CDR2 SYDVKM. Written as DNA, the CDR3 is TGTGCCAGCAAGGCTGGCAGGTGGGTCTACGATCAGTACTTC. Translating it yields CASKAGRWVYDQYF.

CDR3 protein: CASSGQGANSNQPQHF. The CDR3 bases are TGTGCCAGCAGCGGACAGGGGGCGAATAGCAATCAGCCCCAGCATTTT. The V gene is TRBV27, the J gene TRBJ1-5; 11 bases match TRBD1. Trimming took 6 bases from V and 0 from J; bases not matched to a gene: 4. From germline, CDR1 is MNHEY and CDR2 SMNVEV (reference sequence). The length of the CDR3 is 16 residues.